What follows are 32 T cell receptor beta chains derived from one specimen sequenced in a study. Here immunoSEQ multiplex PCR was the method, and the copy in TCRdb shows in-frame clones only, minus some. Of approximately 50,000 clones in the sample, approximately 93% were seen once. The sample taken for sequencing was PBMCs. These receptors came from a middle-aged man with rheumatoid arthritis.

The genes are TRBV9 and TRBJ2-7; possible D gene TRBD1, 6 bases. This CDR3 spans 13 amino acids. The germline V gene encodes CDR1 SGDLS and CDR2 YYNGEE. V gave up 4 bases and J gave up 6 bases, with 14 bases separating them. The CDR3 coding sequence is TGTGCCAGCAGCAACCTCGAAGGGGGCGAGCAGTACTTC. Protein: CASSNLEGGEQYF.

The rearrangement links TRBV5-1 to TRBJ1-1, with D perhaps matching TRBD1 (6 bases). The germline V gene encodes CDR1 SGHRS and CDR2 YFSETQ. Trimming removed 2 bases at V and 1 base at J, with 9 bases between. This CDR3 has 14 residues. The CDR3 loop reads CASSLGGQNTEAFF. The CDR3 DNA is TGCGCCAGCAGCTTAGGGGGACAGAACACTGAAGCTTTCTTT.

This rearrangement joins TRBV6-6 to TRBJ1-5, with 7 bases that match TRBD1. Losses at the gene ends were 7 bases for V and 1 base for J; bases not matched to a gene: 7. The germline gives CDR1 MNHNY, CDR2 SVGAGI (reference sequence). This CDR3 has 15 residues. CDR3 bases: TGTGCCAGCACTTGGGGACAGCGGAGCAATCAGCCCCAGCATTTT. It translates to CASTWGQRSNQPQHF.

This chain uses TRBV19 with TRBJ1-5; tentatively, D is TRBD1 (5 bases). The CDR3 loop spans 13 amino acids. Per germline, CDR1 LNHDA and CDR2 SQIVND (reference sequence). V was trimmed by 8 bases and J by 5 bases, leaving 13 bases between them. The CDR3 loop is CASATSRDQPQHF. Written as DNA, the CDR3 is TGTGCCAGTGCCACTAGCAGGGATCAGCCCCAGCATTTT. Based on the CDR3 plus reference TRBV19 and TRBJ1-5, the full variable domain is DGGITQSPKYLFRKEGQNVTLSCEQNLNHDAMYWYRQDPGQGLRLIYYSQIVNDFQKGDIAEGYSVSREKKESFPLTVTSAQKNPTAFYLCASATSRDQPQHFGDGTRLSIL.

V gene TRBV4-2 combines with J gene TRBJ2-1; weak D call: TRBD1 (5 bases). There are 14 residues in the CDR3. Looked up from germline, CDR1 is LGHNA and CDR2 is YNFKEQ. V was pared by 4 bases and J by 3 bases, with 10 bases between. CDR3 sequence reads: CASSRETDYNEQFF. CDR3 bases: TGTGCCAGCAGCCGAGAGACAGACTACAATGAGCAGTTCTTC.

This chain links TRBV11-3 with TRBJ1-1; D is undetermined. The V gene lost 5 bases and the J gene lost 6 bases, with 13 bases spanning the gap. CDR1 and CDR2 from the germline V gene are SGHNT and YENEEA. This CDR3 comprises 13 residues. CDR3 sequence: CASSRDRRSEAFF. CDR3 nucleotide sequence: TGTGCCAGCAGCCGAGACCGGAGGTCTGAAGCTTTCTTT. The full variable domain, completed using reference TRBV11-3 and TRBJ1-1, is EAGVVQSPRYKIIEKKQPVAFWCNPISGHNTLYWYLQNLGQGPELLIRYENEEAVDDSQLPKDRFSAERLKGVDSTLKIQPAELGDSAVYLCASSRDRRSEAFFGQGTRLTVV.

The CDR3 bases are TGTGCCAGCTCCCCCACTACACCGAGGACAGGGGGCTACGAGCAGTACTTC. Translation: CASSPTTPRTGGYEQYF. The chain has TRBV18 and TRBJ2-7; TRBD1 matches 10 bases. V lost 6 bases, J lost 3 bases, and 14 bases stayed unmatched. Looked up from germline, CDR1 is KGHSH and CDR2 is LQKENI. This CDR3 has 17 residues.

The chain couples TRBV12-3 or TRBV12-4 to TRBJ1-1, with 7 bases aligning to TRBD1. The length of the CDR3 is 13 residues. V was pared by 6 bases and J by 5 bases, with 6 bases of the junction left unmatched. CDR3 sequence reads: CASSPGQATEAFF. The CDR3 DNA follows: TGTGCCAGCAGCCCCGGACAGGCAACTGAAGCTTTCTTT.

This chain connects TRBV7-9 to TRBJ1-2; D is undetermined. The CDR3 totals 10 residues. V gave up 4 bases and J gave up 9 bases, with 6 bases separating them. Germline CDR1 SEHNR, CDR2 FQNEAQ (reference sequence). The CDR3 reads CASSSTSYTF. As DNA, the CDR3 is TGTGCCAGCAGCTCCACCAGCTACACCTTC.

The V gene is TRBV27, the J gene TRBJ1-1, with a tentative D call TRBD1 (5 bases). This CDR3 contains 14 residues. Per germline, CDR1 MNHEY and CDR2 SMNVEV (reference sequence). V was trimmed by 4 bases and J by 9 bases, leaving 18 bases between them. CDR3 sequence (DNA): TGTGCCAGCAGTTCCCTCTCGACAGCGCCTCAAGCTTTCTTT. Amino acids: CASSSLSTAPQAFF.

This clone was seen just once. This chain connects TRBV7-6 to TRBJ2-7; D remains ambiguous. V gave up 1 base and J gave up 6 bases, with 7 bases separating them. This CDR3 has 12 amino acids. CDR1 is SGHVS and CDR2 is FNYEAQ in the germline V gene. The CDR3 spells CASSLDQAEQYF. The CDR3 DNA reads as TGTGCCAGCAGCTTAGACCAAGCCGAGCAGTACTTC.

V gene TRBV28 combines with J gene TRBJ2-2, with unresolved D. This CDR3 region has 15 residues. CDR1 and CDR2 (germline): MDHEN, SYDVKM. V gave up 7 bases and J gave up 0 bases, with 12 bases separating them. As DNA, the CDR3 is TGTGCCAGCATCGGGCAGGAGACGAACACCGGGGAGCTGTTTTTT. Translating gives CASIGQETNTGELFF. Full variable domain (remainder filled in from reference TRBV28 and TRBJ2-2): DVKVTQSSRYLVKRTGEKVFLECVQDMDHENMFWYRQDPGLGLRLIYFSYDVKMKEKGDIPEGYSVSREKKERFSLILESASTNQTSMYLCASIGQETNTGELFFGEGSRLTVL.

V usage is TRBV7-8 and J usage is TRBJ2-1, with D tentatively TRBD2 (6 bases). This CDR3 region has 16 residues. Per germline, CDR1 SGHVS and CDR2 FQNEAQ. V gave up 1 base and J gave up 3 bases, with 13 bases separating them. The CDR3 region is CASSLDGGTNYNEQFF. In DNA, the CDR3 is TGTGCCAGCAGCTTAGATGGGGGGACGAACTACAATGAGCAGTTCTTC.

The rearrangement uses TRBV10-3 and TRBJ2-2, with 9 positions matching TRBD1. In germline, CDR1 is ENHRY, CDR2 SYGVKD. This CDR3 has 14 residues. Germline trimming cut 7 bases from V and 7 bases from J; bases unmatched to any gene: 7. As DNA, the CDR3 is TGTGCCATCAAGGGACAGGGTGATGTCGGGGAGCTGTTTTTT. This gives the protein CAIKGQGDVGELFF.

The J gene is TRBJ2-5, the V gene TRBV19, with TRBD2 matching over 8 bases. CDR3 length: 15 residues. V trimming: 5 bases; J trimming: 2 bases; junction bases outside the gene matches: 7. In germline, CDR1 is LNHDA, CDR2 SQIVND (reference sequence). CDR3 sequence: CASSGAGGPQETQYF. For the CDR3, the DNA is TGTGCCAGTAGTGGTGCGGGAGGACCGCAAGAGACCCAGTACTTC.

V is TRBV5-4 and J is TRBJ2-5, with TRBD1 identical over 10 bases. The CDR3 spans 16 residues. Germline CDR1 SGHNT, CDR2 YYREEE (reference sequence). V shed 0 bases, J shed 5 bases, and the junction held 7 bases outside the gene matches. CDR3 residues: CASSLALTGGGETQYF. Written as DNA, the CDR3 is TGTGCCAGCAGCTTGGCCCTGACAGGGGGCGGGGAGACCCAGTACTTC. The whole variable domain, filled in from reference TRBV5-4 and TRBJ2-5, reads ETGVTQSPTHLIKTRGQQVTLRCSSQSGHNTVSWYQQALGQGPQFIFQYYREEENGRGNFPPRFSGLQFPNYSSELNVNALELDDSALYLCASSLALTGGGETQYFGPGTRLLVL.

This chain links TRBV9 with TRBJ2-1; D gene unclear. Per germline, CDR1 SGDLS and CDR2 YYNGEE. V was cut by 0 bases and J by 1 base, with 8 bases left in between. This CDR3 has 15 amino acids. The CDR3 reads CASSVDRDSYNEQFF. The DNA for the CDR3 is TGTGCCAGCAGCGTAGATAGGGATTCCTACAATGAGCAGTTCTTC.

This chain links TRBV12-5 with TRBJ1-4; TRBD1 matches 7 bases. CDR1 and CDR2 from the germline V gene are LGHNT and FRNRAP. V lost 1 base and J lost 8; bases outside the gene matches: 13. The CDR3 length is 17 residues. DNA of the CDR3: TGTGCTAGTGGTTTGGGTCGAGGGGGCGTTATAGGAGAAAAACTGTTTTTT. As protein: CASGLGRGGVIGEKLFF.

The rearrangement uses TRBV6-2 or TRBV6-3 and TRBJ2-7; the D is unclear. Germline lookup yields CDR1 MNHEY and CDR2 SVGEGT. The CDR3 length is 15 residues. The germline V and J ends were trimmed by 2 bases and 0 bases, with 11 bases remaining between them. This CDR3 reads CASSYGRLSSYEQYF. The CDR3 coding sequence is TGTGCCAGCAGTTACGGGCGTCTGAGCTCCTACGAGCAGTACTTC.

The V gene is TRBV28, the J gene TRBJ2-7; D unclear. Trimming left V 4 bases short and J 5 bases short, with 9 bases between. Germline lookup yields CDR1 MDHEN and CDR2 SYDVKM. The CDR3 has 12 residues. In DNA form, the CDR3 reads TGTGCCAGCAGTTCAGGCCTCAACGAGCAGTACTTC. This gives the protein CASSSGLNEQYF.

The chain recombines TRBV6-5 with TRBJ1-1; no clear D. The CDR3 consists of 15 residues. V dropped 0 bases and J dropped 4 bases, with 12 bases sitting between them. CDR1 MNHEY and CDR2 SVGAGI come from the germline V gene. This CDR3 reads CASSYSGVSSTEAFF. DNA of the CDR3: TGTGCCAGCAGTTACTCTGGGGTCTCGAGCACTGAAGCTTTCTTT.

The gene calls are TRBV5-4 and TRBJ2-1; TRBD2 matches at 9 bases. The V and J ends lost 3 bases and 15 bases, in that order; junction bases with no gene match: 7. The CDR3 runs to 12 residues. Germline V gene sequence: CDR1 SGHNT, CDR2 YYREEE (reference sequence). The CDR3 here is CASSSRTSGPFF. Here the CDR3 DNA reads TGTGCCAGCAGCTCGAGAACTAGCGGGCCGTTCTTC.

The genes are TRBV3-1 (or the pseudogene TRBV3-2) and TRBJ2-2; D is unresolved. From germline, CDR1 is LGHDT and CDR2 YNNKEL (reference sequence). The CDR3 covers 14 residues. Trimming took off 0 bases at V and 8 bases at J, with 10 bases between the two ends. The CDR3 here is CASSQDSAFGELFF. The DNA of the CDR3 is TGTGCCAGCAGCCAAGACTCGGCTTTTGGGGAGCTGTTTTTT.

This chain uses TRBV25-1 with TRBJ2-7; a weak D match, TRBD1 (5 bases). V lost 4 bases and J lost 4, with 14 bases in between. The CDR3 consists of 14 residues. CDR1 is MGHDK and CDR2 is SYGVNS in the germline V gene. CDR3 DNA: TGTGCCAGCAGTGCTACAGGCCCAGGGTACGAGCAGTACTTC. Protein sequence: CASSATGPGYEQYF.

The CDR3 DNA is TGTGCCTGGAGTCTGGGAGCCCAGGGAGATACGCAGTATTTT. Protein: CAWSLGAQGDTQYF. The V gene is TRBV30, the J gene TRBJ2-3, with D possibly called TRBD1 or TRBD2 (5 bases each). Germline CDR1 is GTSNPN and CDR2 is SVGIG (reference sequence). V lost 2 bases and J lost 5, with 14 bases in between. The CDR3 is 14 residues long.

CDR3 in DNA: TGTGCCAGCAGCCTACTAGGAAGTAACCATGAGCAGTTCTTC. Translation gives CASSLLGSNHEQFF. This chain joins TRBV11-3 and TRBJ2-1; TRBD2 is a possible D gene (5 bases). Trimming shortened V by 5 bases and J by 8 bases, and 16 bases separated the two germline ends. The CDR3 spans 14 residues. CDR1 SGHNT and CDR2 YENEEA come from the germline V gene.

This clone has just one count. The rearrangement joins TRBV29-1 to TRBJ2-7, with TRBD1 identical over 8 bases. Germline CDR1 and CDR2: SQVTM and ANQGSEA. This CDR3 has 13 amino acids. V trimming: 6 bases; J trimming: 1 base; junction bases outside the gene matches: 5. The CDR3 loop reads CSVKRTGSYEQYF. In nucleotides, the CDR3 is TGCAGCGTGAAAAGGACAGGGTCCTACGAGCAGTACTTC.

This chain joins TRBV19 and TRBJ1-6, with 7 bases identical to TRBD1. Losses at the gene ends were 3 bases for V and 9 bases for J; bases not matched to a gene: 5. The CDR3 is 14 residues long. Per the germline V gene, CDR1 is LNHDA and CDR2 is SQIVND (reference sequence). CDR3 sequence (DNA): TGTGCCAGTAGTATGTTGGGACAGAGTTCACCCCTCCACTTT. This sequence encodes CASSMLGQSSPLHF.

The rearrangement uses TRBV28 and TRBJ1-5; D is undetermined. CDR1 is MDHEN and CDR2 is SYDVKM in the germline V gene. The V end was cut by 6 bases, the J end by 2 bases, with 14 bases between. The CDR3 loop spans 15 amino acids. For the CDR3, the DNA is TGTGCCAGCAGGGAGGTGGGAACGGGCAATCAGCCCCAGCATTTT. As protein: CASREVGTGNQPQHF.

The chain carries TRBV18 and TRBJ2-5; no firm D call. Germline CDR1 KGHSH, CDR2 LQKENI. The CDR3 contains 16 residues. V was cut by 0 bases and J by 2 bases, with 13 bases left in between. CDR3 loop: CASSPPRVLRQETQYF. CDR3 nucleotide sequence: TGTGCCAGCTCACCACCTCGTGTACTACGACAAGAGACCCAGTACTTC.

The V gene is TRBV4-2, the J gene TRBJ2-3, with D tentatively TRBD1 or TRBD2 (5 bases each). Trimming removed 1 base at V and 0 bases at J, with 17 bases between. Germline-derived CDR1 and CDR2 are LGHNA and YNFKEQ. This CDR3 region has 18 residues. Here the CDR3 DNA reads TGTGCCAGCAGCCAAGTTAGAGGGGTAACGGCTAGCACAGATACGCAGTATTTT. Translation gives CASSQVRGVTASTDTQYF.

V and J are TRBV5-4 and TRBJ1-4, with D unresolved. Trimming took 2 bases from V and 2 from J, leaving 13 bases between them. The CDR3 runs 16 residues. Per germline, CDR1 SGHNT and CDR2 YYREEE (reference sequence). CDR3 amino acids: CASSFGGKVTNEKLFF. CDR3 DNA sequence: TGTGCCAGCAGCTTTGGAGGGAAAGTGACTAATGAAAAACTGTTTTTT.